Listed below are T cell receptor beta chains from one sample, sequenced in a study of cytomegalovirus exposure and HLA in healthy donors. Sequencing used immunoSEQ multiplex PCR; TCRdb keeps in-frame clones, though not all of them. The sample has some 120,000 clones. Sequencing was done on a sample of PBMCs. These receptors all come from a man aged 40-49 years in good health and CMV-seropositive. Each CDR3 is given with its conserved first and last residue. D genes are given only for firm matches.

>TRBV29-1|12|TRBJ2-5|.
TGCAGCGTTAGACAGTCTCAAGAGACCCAGTACTTC
CSVRQSQETQYF
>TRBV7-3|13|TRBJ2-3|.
TGTGCCAGCAGCAGGACTAGCACAGATACGCAGTATTTT
CASSRTSTDTQYF
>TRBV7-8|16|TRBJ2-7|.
TGTGCCAGCAGCTTAGAACTGGGGCCCTTCGCCTACGAGCAGTACTTC
CASSLELGPFAYEQYF
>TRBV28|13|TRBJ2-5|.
TGTGCCACTTCGACAGCAAACATAAAGACCCAGTACTTC
CATSTANIKTQYF
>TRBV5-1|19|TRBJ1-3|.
TGCGCCAGCAGCTTAACCCCGGGGAGCGGGGCCTTCTCTGGAAACACCATATATTTT
CASSLTPGSGAFSGNTIYF
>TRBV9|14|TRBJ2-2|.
TGTGCCAGCAACCTACAGGGGAACACCGGGGAGCTGTTTTTT
CASNLQGNTGELFF
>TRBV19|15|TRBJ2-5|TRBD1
TGTGCCAGTAGTGAAGGGGGCCAGCTCCAAGAGACCCAGTACTTC
CASSEGGQLQETQYF
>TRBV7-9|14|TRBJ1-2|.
TGTGCCAGCAGCTTCGACAGACATAACTATGGCTACACCTTC
CASSFDRHNYGYTF
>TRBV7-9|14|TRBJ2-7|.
TGTGCCAGCAGGCAGAAAGGGGGGGCAGACGAGCAGTACTTC
CASRQKGGADEQYF
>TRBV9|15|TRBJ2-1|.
TGTGCCAGCAGCGCCGGTAGGAGCTCCTACAATGAGCAGTTCTTC
CASSAGRSSYNEQFF
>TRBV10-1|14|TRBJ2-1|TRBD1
TGCGCCAGCAGGGACAGGGTCTCCTACAATGAGCAGTTCTTC
CASRDRVSYNEQFF
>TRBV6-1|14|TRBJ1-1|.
TGTGCCAGCAGTGCGACAGGAAGGCGCACTGAAGCTTTCTTT
CASSATGRRTEAFF